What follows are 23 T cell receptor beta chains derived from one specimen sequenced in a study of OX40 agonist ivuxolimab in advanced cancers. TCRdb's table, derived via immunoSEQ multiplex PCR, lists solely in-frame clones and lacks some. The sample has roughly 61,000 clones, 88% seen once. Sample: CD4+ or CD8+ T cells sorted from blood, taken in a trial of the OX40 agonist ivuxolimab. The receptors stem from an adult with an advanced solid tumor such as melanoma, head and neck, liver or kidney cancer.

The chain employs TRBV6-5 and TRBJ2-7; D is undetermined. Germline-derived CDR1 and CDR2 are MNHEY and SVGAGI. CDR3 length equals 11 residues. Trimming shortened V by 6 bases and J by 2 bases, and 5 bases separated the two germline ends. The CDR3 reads CASSDTYEQYF. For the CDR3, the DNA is TGTGCCAGCAGCGATACCTACGAGCAGTACTTC.

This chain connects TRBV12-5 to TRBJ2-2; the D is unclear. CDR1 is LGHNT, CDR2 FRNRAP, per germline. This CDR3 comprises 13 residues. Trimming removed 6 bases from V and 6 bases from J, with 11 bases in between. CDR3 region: CASGHRLAGELFF. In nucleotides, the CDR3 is TGTGCTAGTGGCCACCGTTTGGCCGGGGAGCTGTTTTTT.

The CDR3 DNA follows: TGTGCCAGCAATCCGAGGACTAGCGGATACGAGCAGTACTTC. It specifies CASNPRTSGYEQYF. The V gene is TRBV27, the J gene TRBJ2-7; 10 positions match TRBD2. The germline gives CDR1 MNHEY, CDR2 SMNVEV (reference sequence). There are 14 residues in the CDR3. Trimming cost V 7 bases and J 4 bases; bases outside gene matches: 7.

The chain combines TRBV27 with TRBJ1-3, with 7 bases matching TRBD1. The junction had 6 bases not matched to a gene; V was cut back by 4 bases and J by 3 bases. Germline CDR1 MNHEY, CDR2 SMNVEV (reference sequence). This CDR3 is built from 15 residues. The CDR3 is CASSSSGTVGNTIYF. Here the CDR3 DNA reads TGTGCCAGCAGTTCTTCTGGGACAGTTGGAAACACCATATATTTT.

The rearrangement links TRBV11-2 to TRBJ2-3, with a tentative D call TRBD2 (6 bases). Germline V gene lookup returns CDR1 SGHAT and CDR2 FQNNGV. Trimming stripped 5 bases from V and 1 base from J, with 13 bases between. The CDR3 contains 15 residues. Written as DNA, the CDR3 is TGTGCCAGCAGCCGAGGGGTAGCGGGCACAGATACGCAGTATTTT. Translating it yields CASSRGVAGTDTQYF. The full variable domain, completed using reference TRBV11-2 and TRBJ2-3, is EAGVAQSPRYKIIEKRQSVAFWCNPISGHATLYWYQQILGQGPKLLIQFQNNGVVDDSQLPKDRFSAERLKGVDSTLKIQPAKLEDSAVYLCASSRGVAGTDTQYFGPGTRLTVL.

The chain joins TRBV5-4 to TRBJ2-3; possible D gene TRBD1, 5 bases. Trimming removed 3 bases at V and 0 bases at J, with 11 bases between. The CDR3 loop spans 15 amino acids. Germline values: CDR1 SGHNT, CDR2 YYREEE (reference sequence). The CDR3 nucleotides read TGTGCCAGCAGCTCCCTAGGGGTTAGCACAGATACGCAGTATTTT. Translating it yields CASSSLGVSTDTQYF. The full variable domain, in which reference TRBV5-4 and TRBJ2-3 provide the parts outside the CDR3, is ETGVTQSPTHLIKTRGQQVTLRCSSQSGHNTVSWYQQALGQGPQFIFQYYREEENGRGNFPPRFSGLQFPNYSSELNVNALELDDSALYLCASSSLGVSTDTQYFGPGTRLTVL.

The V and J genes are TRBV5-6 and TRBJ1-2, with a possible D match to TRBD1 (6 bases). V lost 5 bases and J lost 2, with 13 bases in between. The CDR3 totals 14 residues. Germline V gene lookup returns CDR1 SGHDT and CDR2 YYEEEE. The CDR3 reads CASRPPGHNYGYTF. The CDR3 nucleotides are TGTGCCAGCAGGCCGCCGGGACACAACTATGGCTACACCTTC.

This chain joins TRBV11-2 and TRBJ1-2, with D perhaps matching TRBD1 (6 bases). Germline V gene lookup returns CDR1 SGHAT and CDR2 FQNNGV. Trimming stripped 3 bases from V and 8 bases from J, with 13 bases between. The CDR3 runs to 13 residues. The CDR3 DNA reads TGTGCCAGCAGCTTGGACAGCCTCGGGGGCTACACCTTC. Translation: CASSLDSLGGYTF.

The CDR3 region is CSVAHGTVTDTQYF. CDR3 nucleotide sequence: TGCAGCGTTGCGCACGGGACCGTCACAGATACGCAGTATTTT. The gene calls are TRBV29-1 and TRBJ2-3, with D perhaps given as TRBD1 or TRBD2 (5 bases each). The V gene lost 4 bases and the J gene lost 2 bases, with 13 bases spanning the gap. CDR1 and CDR2 (germline): SQVTM, ANQGSEA. CDR3 length equals 14 residues.

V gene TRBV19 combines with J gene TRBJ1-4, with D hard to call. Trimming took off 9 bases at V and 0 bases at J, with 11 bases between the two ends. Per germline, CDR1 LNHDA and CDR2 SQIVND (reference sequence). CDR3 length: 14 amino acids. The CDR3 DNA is TGTGCCAGCGCCTCCGATGCAACTAATGAAAAACTGTTTTTT. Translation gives CASASDATNEKLFF. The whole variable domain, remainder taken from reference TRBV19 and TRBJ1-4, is DGGITQSPKYLFRKEGQNVTLSCEQNLNHDAMYWYRQDPGQGLRLIYYSQIVNDFQKGDIAEGYSVSREKKESFPLTVTSAQKNPTAFYLCASASDATNEKLFFGSGTQLSVL.

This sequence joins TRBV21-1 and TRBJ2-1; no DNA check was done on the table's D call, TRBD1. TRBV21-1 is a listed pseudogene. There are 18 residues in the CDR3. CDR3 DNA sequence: TGTGCCAGCAGCAGAAGCGAGTTCCAACAGGGGGCACCCAATGAGCAGTTCTTC. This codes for CASSRSEFQQGAPNEQFF.

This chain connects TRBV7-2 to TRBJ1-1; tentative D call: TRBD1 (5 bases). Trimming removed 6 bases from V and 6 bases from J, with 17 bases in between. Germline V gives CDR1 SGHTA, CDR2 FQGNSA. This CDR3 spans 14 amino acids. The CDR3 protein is CASSKNPGFSEAFF. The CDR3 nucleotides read TGTGCCAGCAGTAAGAACCCAGGGTTCTCTGAAGCTTTCTTT.

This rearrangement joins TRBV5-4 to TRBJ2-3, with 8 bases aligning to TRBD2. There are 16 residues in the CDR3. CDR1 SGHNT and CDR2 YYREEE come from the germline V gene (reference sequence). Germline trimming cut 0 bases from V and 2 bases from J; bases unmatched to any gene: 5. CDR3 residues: CASSLESGRVTDTQYF. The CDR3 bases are TGTGCCAGCAGCTTGGAAAGCGGGAGAGTCACAGATACGCAGTATTTT.

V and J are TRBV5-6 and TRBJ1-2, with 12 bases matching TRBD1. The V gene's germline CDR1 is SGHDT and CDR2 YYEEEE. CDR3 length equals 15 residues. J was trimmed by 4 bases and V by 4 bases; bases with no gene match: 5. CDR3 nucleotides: TGTGCCAGCAGCCACCGGGACAGGGGGCCCTATGGCTACACCTTC. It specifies CASSHRDRGPYGYTF.

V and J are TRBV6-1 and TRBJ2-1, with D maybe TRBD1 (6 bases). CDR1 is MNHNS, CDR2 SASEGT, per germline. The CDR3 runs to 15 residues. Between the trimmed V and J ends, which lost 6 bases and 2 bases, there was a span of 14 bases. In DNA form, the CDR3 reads TGTGCCAGCAGCTCCCCGCCAGGGGCCTACAATGAGCAGTTCTTC. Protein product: CASSSPPGAYNEQFF.

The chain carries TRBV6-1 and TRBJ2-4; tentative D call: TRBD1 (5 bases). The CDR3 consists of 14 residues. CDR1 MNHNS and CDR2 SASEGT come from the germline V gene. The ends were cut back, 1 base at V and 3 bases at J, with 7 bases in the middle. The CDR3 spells CASSEGGVKNIQYF. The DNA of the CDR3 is TGTGCCAGCAGTGAAGGGGGCGTCAAAAACATTCAGTACTTC.

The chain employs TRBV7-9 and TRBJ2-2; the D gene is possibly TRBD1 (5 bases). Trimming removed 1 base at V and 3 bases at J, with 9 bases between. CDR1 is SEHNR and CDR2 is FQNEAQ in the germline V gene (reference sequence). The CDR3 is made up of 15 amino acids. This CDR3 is CASSLDGAYTGELFF. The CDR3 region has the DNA TGTGCCAGCAGCTTAGATGGGGCCTACACCGGGGAGCTGTTTTTT.

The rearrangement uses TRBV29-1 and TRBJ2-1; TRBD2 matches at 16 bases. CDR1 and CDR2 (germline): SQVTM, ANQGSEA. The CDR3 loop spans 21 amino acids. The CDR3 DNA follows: TGCAGTTCCAGGGGACTAGCGGGAGGGCCCAACCAGAGGAGCTCCTACAATGAGCAGTTCTTC. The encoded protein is CSSRGLAGGPNQRSSYNEQFF.

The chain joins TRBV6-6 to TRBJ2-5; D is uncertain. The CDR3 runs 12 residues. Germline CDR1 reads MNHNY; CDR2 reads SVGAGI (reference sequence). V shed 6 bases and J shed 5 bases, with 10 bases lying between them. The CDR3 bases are TGTGCCAGCAGCTACGGAGAGGAGACCCAGTACTTC. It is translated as CASSYGEETQYF.

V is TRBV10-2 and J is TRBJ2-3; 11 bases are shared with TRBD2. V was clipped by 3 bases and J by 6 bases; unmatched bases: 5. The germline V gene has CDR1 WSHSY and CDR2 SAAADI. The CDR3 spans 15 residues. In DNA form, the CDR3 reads TGCGCCAGCAGTGAAACTAGCGGGAGTTGGGATACGCAGTATTTT. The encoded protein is CASSETSGSWDTQYF.

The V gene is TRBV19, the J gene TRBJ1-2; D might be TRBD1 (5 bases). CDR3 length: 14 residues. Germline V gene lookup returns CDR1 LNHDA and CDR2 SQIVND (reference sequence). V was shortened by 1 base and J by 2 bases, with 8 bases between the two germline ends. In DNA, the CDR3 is TGTGCCAGTAGTATAGGCGCAGGGAACTATGGCTACACCTTC. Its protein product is CASSIGAGNYGYTF.

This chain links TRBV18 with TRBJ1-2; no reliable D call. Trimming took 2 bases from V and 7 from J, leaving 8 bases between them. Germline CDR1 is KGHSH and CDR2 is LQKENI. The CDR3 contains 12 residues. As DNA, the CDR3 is TGTGCCAGCTCACCAGGTGAAGGTGGCTACACCTTC. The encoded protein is CASSPGEGGYTF.

The CDR3 is CASSFSSSSRDEQFF. As DNA, the CDR3 is TGCGCCAGCAGCTTCTCATCGTCTTCACGCGATGAGCAGTTCTTC. J is TRBJ2-1 and V is TRBV5-1; no reliable D call. Germline V gives CDR1 SGHRS, CDR2 YFSETQ. This CDR3 has 15 amino acids. The ends were cut back, 2 bases at V and 8 bases at J, with 17 bases in the middle.